This T cell receptor beta chain was recorded in a study of identical twins. The study, taken as a whole, reports: Excess twin sharing in beta out-of-frame sequences was weaker. There were fewer insertions in abundant cord blood beta clonotypes, but memory repertoires showed no such pattern. Its conclusions, products of cross-sectional statistical analysis, did not come from following the same donors.

CDR1 is MNHEY and CDR2 is SVGAGI in the germline V gene. This CDR3 has 11 amino acids. The V and J ends lost 7 bases and 5 bases respectively, with 8 bases between them. TCRdb called the 5' RACE reads again in MiXCR, with one record for every CDR3 protein. Of hundreds of thousands of distinct CDR3 sequences in the sample, 6.5% to 9.5% are singletons; the top ten hold roughly 2%. This clonotype occurred many times. Its target is unknown. This sample was also put to use in a study of yellow fever vaccine responses in identical twins. This second study notes: Among the twins, the vaccine T cell response reportedly seemed partly convergent and partly personalized.

This sequence joins TRBV6-5 and TRBJ1-1; no clear D. The sequencing input was memory (CD45RO+) T cells sorted from blood. The clonotype originates from a woman aged 18-30 years in good health. CDR3 sequence (DNA): TGTGCCAGCACCCGTGGTACTGAAGCTTTCTTT. It translates to CASTRGTEAFF.